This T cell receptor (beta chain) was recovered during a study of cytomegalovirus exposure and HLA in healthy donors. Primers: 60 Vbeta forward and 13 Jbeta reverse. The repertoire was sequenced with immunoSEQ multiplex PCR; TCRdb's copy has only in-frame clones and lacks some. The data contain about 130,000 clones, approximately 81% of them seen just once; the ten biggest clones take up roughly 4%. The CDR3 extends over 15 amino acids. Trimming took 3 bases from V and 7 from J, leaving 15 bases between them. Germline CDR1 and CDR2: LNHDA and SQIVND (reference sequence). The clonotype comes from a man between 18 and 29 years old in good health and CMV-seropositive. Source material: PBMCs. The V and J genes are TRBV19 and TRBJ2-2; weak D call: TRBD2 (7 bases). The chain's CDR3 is CASSITAGEGGELFF. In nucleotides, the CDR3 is TGTGCCAGTAGTATTACCGCAGGGGAGGGCGGGGAGCTGTTTTTT. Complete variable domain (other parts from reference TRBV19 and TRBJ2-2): DGGITQSPKYLFRKEGQNVTLSCEQNLNHDAMYWYRQDPGQGLRLIYYSQIVNDFQKGDIAEGYSVSREKKESFPLTVTSAQKNPTAFYLCASSITAGEGGELFFGEGSRLTVL.